The clone carrying this T cell receptor beta chain was found many times. V lost 6 bases, J lost 2 bases, and 13 bases lay in between. From germline, CDR1 is SQVTM and CDR2 ANQGSEA. This CDR3 spans 13 amino acids. TCRdb re-analysed the 5' RACE reads in MiXCR, keeping a single row per CDR3 protein. The repertoire holds approximately 210,000 distinct CDR3 sequences, with roughly a tenth as singletons. The data derive from a study of identical twins. The specimen was memory (CD45RO+) T cells sorted from blood. The source is a woman between 18 and 29 years old in good health. The gene calls are TRBV29-1 and TRBJ1-1; weak D call: TRBD1 (5 bases). Written as DNA, the CDR3 is TGCAGCGTGTTATGGGGACCTAACACTGAAGCTTTCTTT. Amino acid sequence: CSVLWGPNTEAFF.